This T cell receptor (beta chain) comes out of a study of blood T cell repertoires in COVID-19. For the study at large: From T cells, B-cell-depleted T cells, or PBMCs came the material, which was cDNA or gDNA.

In the original analysis: Estimates of nucleated cell counts were drawn from the amplification of reference gene primers. Data came from immunoSEQ multiplex PCR; TCRdb stores just in-frame clones and leaves some out. V and J calls and clone size are those listed in that table; D and trimming were worked out from the DNA. The sample has around 80,000 clones; over 70% are singletons. This clone was seen a single time. The sample comprised peripheral blood. This TCR was recovered from a man at least 80 years old with acute or convalescent COVID-19.

The CDR3 here is CASSSGEGRWSGANVLTF. The CDR3 bases are TGTGCCAGCAGTTCCGGAGAAGGGAGGTGGTCTGGGGCCAACGTCCTGACTTTC. The rearrangement links TRBV27 to TRBJ2-6, with D perhaps TRBD2 (6 bases). The CDR3 contains 18 residues. Trimming cost V 4 bases and J 1 base, with 17 bases left between them. In germline, CDR1 is MNHEY, CDR2 SMNVEV (reference sequence).